A selection of T cell receptor beta chains follows, all from one sample in a study of blood T cell repertoires in COVID-19. Repertoires were generated with immunoSEQ multiplex PCR, while TCRdb's copy carries only in-frame clones and drops some. The sample contains roughly 110,000 clones, 70% to 85% of which appear only once. Material for sequencing was peripheral blood. Source of these receptors: a woman aged 55-70 years with acute or convalescent COVID-19. The CDR3 runs from the conserved cysteine through the conserved F or W. Fields, in order: J gene, clone size, D gene, V gene, CDR3 DNA, CDR3 protein. A D gene is named only where the DNA matches it firmly. Part of the rows lack a size; the others show once, few, many or a class for expanded clones.

>TRBJ1-2|.|TRBD1|TRBV19
TGTGCCAGTAGTAACAGGGGGTATGGCTACACCTTC
CASSNRGYGYTF
>TRBJ1-1|.|TRBD1|TRBV3-1/TRBV3-2
TGTGCCAGCAGCCTTGCCCCCCCGGGACAGATGAACACTGAAGCTTTCTTT
CASSLAPPGQMNTEAFF
>TRBJ2-3|once|TRBD2|TRBV5-1
TGCGCCAGCAGCTTGGTGGCGGGGGGAACAGATACGCAGTATTTT
CASSLVAGGTDTQYF
>TRBJ2-3|.|TRBD2|TRBV7-8
TGTGCCAGCAGCTTAAGTGCTAGCGGGAGTGATACGCAGTATTTT
CASSLSASGSDTQYF
>TRBJ2-5|.|TRBD2|TRBV24-1
TGTGCCACCGCAGCGGGGAACCAAGAGACCCAGTACTTC
CATAAGNQETQYF
>TRBJ2-3|once|.|TRBV21-1
TGTGCCAGCAGCAAAGGTGGTCTAGCGGGAGGGCTGAGCACAGATACGCAGTATTTT
CASSKGGLAGGLSTDTQYF
>TRBJ2-1|.|TRBD2|TRBV7-3
TGTGCCAGCAGCTTAGAAAGACTAGCGGGGTACAATGAGCAGTTCTTC
CASSLERLAGYNEQFF
>TRBJ2-2|few|.|TRBV3-1/TRBV3-2
TGTGCCAGCAGCCAATATACCGGGGAGCTGTTTTTT
CASSQYTGELFF
>TRBJ1-5|.|.|TRBV3-1/TRBV3-2
TGTGCCAGCAGCCCCCGTGGCGGAGGACAGCCCCAGCATTTT
CASSPRGGGQPQHF
>TRBJ1-1|.|TRBD1|TRBV25-1
TGTGCCAGCAGTGAGACAGGGGTATTGAAGGGTGAAGCTTTCTTT
CASSETGVLKGEAFF
>TRBJ2-5|.|TRBD1|TRBV10-1
TGCGCCAGCAGTGCCGGGACAGGGGGGACAGAGACCCAGTACTTC
CASSAGTGGTETQYF
>TRBJ2-5|.|TRBD2|TRBV5-4
TGTGCCAGCAGCTTGGTCGGGGGAGGGGAGACCCAGTACTTC
CASSLVGGGETQYF
>TRBJ2-7|.|TRBD1|TRBV18
TGTGCCAGCTCACCACCGCGGACAGGGGCTTCCGAGCAGTACTTC
CASSPPRTGASEQYF
>TRBJ2-3|.|.|TRBV24-1
TGTGCCACCAGTGCCCGTTCCTCGGGTACGCAGTATTTT
CATSARSSGTQYF
>TRBJ2-7|.|TRBD2|TRBV4-1
TGCGCCAGCAGCCAAGGATTGCTAGCGGGAGGGCCACGGTTTTACGAGCAGTACTTC
CASSQGLLAGGPRFYEQYF
>TRBJ1-4|.|.|TRBV30
TGTGCCTGGAGTCATTACAGTAATGAAAAACTGTTTTTT
CAWSHYSNEKLFF
>TRBJ2-7|.|TRBD2|TRBV28
TGTGCCAGCAATCGGGGCGGGAGGGCGTTCCACGAGCAGTACTTC
CASNRGGRAFHEQYF
>TRBJ2-7|.|.|TRBV29-1
TGCAGCGTTGGCCTGGGGGGGGCGTCCTACGAGCAGTACTTC
CSVGLGGASYEQYF
>TRBJ2-7|.|.|TRBV3-1/TRBV3-2
TGTGCCAGCAGCCAAAATCTCGGGGGCGAGCAGTACTTC
CASSQNLGGEQYF
>TRBJ1-2|.|.|TRBV7-9
TGTGCCAGCAGCTCCAGCAGAACAGGTTCCCCCAACTATGGCTACACCTTC
CASSSSRTGSPNYGYTF
>TRBJ1-1|.|.|TRBV2
TGTGCCAGCAGTGAAGACGGGGGGAGTGGGAACACTGAAGCTTTCTTT
CASSEDGGSGNTEAFF
>TRBJ2-3|.|TRBD1|TRBV18
TGTGCCAGCTCACGCTTCGTCATCAAACCGGGACAGGGGAGCACAGATACGCAGTATTTT
CASSRFVIKPGQGSTDTQYF
>TRBJ1-2|.|TRBD1|TRBV30
TGTGCCTGGGAGGGGGCGGACTATGGCTACACCTTC
CAWEGADYGYTF
>TRBJ1-3|once|TRBD1|TRBV7-6
TGTGCCAGCAGTCGCTCGACAGGGGGTGGAAACACCATATATTTT
CASSRSTGGGNTIYF